Listed below are T cell receptor beta chains from one sample, sequenced in a study of T cells in narcolepsy. Repertoires were generated with immunoSEQ multiplex PCR, while TCRdb's copy carries only in-frame clones and drops some. The sample records fewer than 35,000 clones, 79% being singletons. What was sequenced was CD45RA- memory CD4+ T cells from PBMCs. Receptors originate from a human donor with narcolepsy. Each CDR3 is given with its conserved first and last residue. D genes are given only for firm matches. Some rows have no size entry. The others give once, few or many, or a class for an expanded clone.

V gene: TRBV9
J gene: TRBJ1-4
D gene: NA
clone size: NA
CDR3 length: 14
CDR3 protein: CASSVDSANEKLFF
CDR3 DNA: TGTGCCAGCAGCGTGGACAGTGCTAATGAAAAACTGTTTTTT

V gene: TRBV7-6
J gene: TRBJ1-2
D gene: TRBD1
clone size: NA
CDR3 length: 15
CDR3 protein: CASSSQGTGGIGYTF
CDR3 DNA: TGTGCCAGCAGCTCCCAAGGGACAGGGGGTATAGGCTACACCTTC

V gene: TRBV19
J gene: TRBJ2-7
D gene: NA
clone size: NA
CDR3 length: 14
CDR3 protein: CATRREFSSYEQYF
CDR3 DNA: TGTGCCACCCGACGAGAATTTAGCTCCTACGAGCAGTACTTC

V gene: TRBV27
J gene: TRBJ2-7
D gene: TRBD2
clone size: NA
CDR3 length: 15
CDR3 protein: CASSPTIAGGGEQYF
CDR3 DNA: TGTGCCAGCAGCCCGACTATAGCGGGAGGTGGCGAGCAGTACTTC

V gene: TRBV19
J gene: TRBJ2-5
D gene: TRBD1
clone size: NA
CDR3 length: 15
CDR3 protein: CASSIYQGAVETQYF
CDR3 DNA: TGTGCCAGTAGTATCTATCAGGGGGCTGTAGAGACCCAGTACTTC

V gene: TRBV2
J gene: TRBJ1-2
D gene: NA
clone size: NA
CDR3 length: 12
CDR3 protein: CASSEIIDGYTF
CDR3 DNA: TGTGCCAGCAGTGAGATAATCGATGGCTACACCTTC

V gene: TRBV28
J gene: TRBJ1-4
D gene: NA
clone size: NA
CDR3 length: 15
CDR3 protein: CASSSSIATNEKLFF
CDR3 DNA: TGTGCCAGCAGTTCGAGTATTGCAACTAATGAAAAACTGTTTTTT

V gene: TRBV5-4
J gene: TRBJ2-7
D gene: NA
clone size: few
CDR3 length: 14
CDR3 protein: CASSLGGDSYEQYF
CDR3 DNA: TGTGCCAGCAGCTTGGGGGGGGACTCCTACGAGCAGTACTTC

V gene: TRBV13
J gene: TRBJ1-1
D gene: NA
clone size: NA
CDR3 length: 17
CDR3 protein: CASSLHHRTSANTEAFF
CDR3 DNA: TGTGCCAGCAGCCTCCACCATCGGACCAGCGCGAACACTGAAGCTTTCTTT

V gene: TRBV7-8
J gene: TRBJ2-3
D gene: TRBD2
clone size: NA
CDR3 length: 18
CDR3 protein: CASRQIPGLAVSTDTQYF
CDR3 DNA: TGTGCCAGCAGACAGATCCCGGGACTAGCGGTTAGCACAGATACGCAGTATTTT

V gene: TRBV7-8
J gene: TRBJ1-1
D gene: TRBD1
clone size: NA
CDR3 length: 13
CDR3 protein: CASSQQGRTEAFF
CDR3 DNA: TGTGCCAGCAGCCAACAGGGGAGGACTGAAGCTTTCTTT

V gene: TRBV19
J gene: TRBJ1-2
D gene: TRBD1
clone size: NA
CDR3 length: 13
CDR3 protein: CASSRGQGNGYTF
CDR3 DNA: TGTGCCAGTAGCCGGGGACAGGGGAATGGCTACACCTTC

V gene: TRBV7-8
J gene: TRBJ2-7
D gene: NA
clone size: NA
CDR3 length: 14
CDR3 protein: CASSLGRGGDEQYF
CDR3 DNA: TGTGCCAGCAGCTTAGGCAGGGGAGGCGACGAGCAGTACTTC

V gene: TRBV6-5
J gene: TRBJ2-7
D gene: NA
clone size: NA
CDR3 length: 15
CDR3 protein: CASSRSGAGSYEQYF
CDR3 DNA: TGTGCCAGCAGTCGGTCAGGGGCAGGGTCCTACGAGCAGTACTTC

V gene: TRBV6-5
J gene: TRBJ1-1
D gene: TRBD1
clone size: NA
CDR3 length: 13
CDR3 protein: CASSYREAGGAFF
CDR3 DNA: TGTGCCAGCAGTTACCGAGAAGCAGGGGGGGCTTTCTTT

V gene: TRBV7-2
J gene: TRBJ2-4
D gene: NA
clone size: NA
CDR3 length: 14
CDR3 protein: CASSLRQRSNIQYF
CDR3 DNA: TGTGCCAGCAGCTTAAGACAGCGTTCGAACATTCAGTACTTC

V gene: TRBV5-6
J gene: TRBJ2-7
D gene: NA
clone size: NA
CDR3 length: 13
CDR3 protein: CASSLGTTYEQYF
CDR3 DNA: TGTGCCAGCAGCTTGGGGACAACCTACGAGCAGTACTTC

V gene: TRBV18
J gene: TRBJ2-5
D gene: NA
clone size: NA
CDR3 length: 13
CDR3 protein: CASSPTRGETQYF
CDR3 DNA: TGTGCCAGCTCCCCGACTAGAGGAGAGACCCAGTACTTC

V gene: TRBV4-1
J gene: TRBJ2-7
D gene: TRBD2
clone size: NA
CDR3 length: 15
CDR3 protein: CASSPSGTRSYEQYF
CDR3 DNA: TGCGCCAGCAGCCCTAGCGGGACCCGCTCCTACGAGCAGTACTTC

V gene: TRBV6-1
J gene: TRBJ1-1
D gene: NA
clone size: NA
CDR3 length: 12
CDR3 protein: CASSSYSSEAFF
CDR3 DNA: TGTGCCAGCAGTAGTTACTCGTCTGAAGCTTTCTTT

V gene: TRBV11-3
J gene: TRBJ2-2
D gene: NA
clone size: few
CDR3 length: 13
CDR3 protein: CASSLRDSGELFF
CDR3 DNA: TGTGCCAGCAGCTTAAGGGACTCTGGGGAGCTGTTTTTT

V gene: TRBV28
J gene: TRBJ2-7
D gene: TRBD2
clone size: NA
CDR3 length: 14
CDR3 protein: CASSLAGPLYEQYF
CDR3 DNA: TGTGCCAGCAGTCTAGCGGGGCCGCTCTACGAGCAGTACTTC